This is a list of T cell receptor beta chains from one sample in a study of blood T cell repertoires in COVID-19. Some clones are missing from TCRdb's copy, which holds only in-frame ones; the method was immunoSEQ multiplex PCR. The sample yields roughly 62,000 clones, roughly 84% seen once. Material: peripheral blood. The receptors were gathered from a woman of 80 years or more with active or convalescent COVID-19. Both conserved end residues are part of each CDR3. Each record gives: J gene, V gene, CDR3 protein.

J: TRBJ1-1
V: TRBV6-5
CDR3: CASSSRRSTEAFF

J: TRBJ2-3
V: TRBV7-8
CDR3: CASGGATHPDTQYF

J: TRBJ1-1
V: TRBV12-3/TRBV12-4
CDR3: CASSPYSGIEAFF

J: TRBJ2-3
V: TRBV5-1
CDR3: CASSLVGSDTQYF

J: TRBJ1-1
V: TRBV5-1
CDR3: CASSLAIGANTEAFF

J: TRBJ2-5
V: TRBV6-5
CDR3: CASSFRDLWETQYF

J: TRBJ1-2
V: TRBV5-4
CDR3: CASSSKGGSYGYTF

J: TRBJ1-4
V: TRBV25-1
CDR3: CASSSRADYTGKLFF

J: TRBJ2-7
V: TRBV19
CDR3: CASSIVFGQGTYEQYF

J: TRBJ1-2
V: TRBV6-5
CDR3: CASIGQDLCYTF

J: TRBJ2-7
V: TRBV3-1/TRBV3-2
CDR3: CASSQQGDSYEQYF

J: TRBJ1-1
V: TRBV3-1/TRBV3-2
CDR3: CASKTKRENTEAFF

J: TRBJ1-1
V: TRBV7-6
CDR3: CASSPRTGGNTEAFF

J: TRBJ1-5
V: TRBV2
CDR3: CASSWADSNQPQHF

J: TRBJ1-1
V: TRBV14
CDR3: CASGEAWNTEAFF

J: TRBJ1-1
V: TRBV7-9
CDR3: CASSQVSQGTEAFF

J: TRBJ1-2
V: TRBV9
CDR3: CASSVDRGDGYTF

J: TRBJ1-1
V: TRBV19
CDR3: CASSISRGAEAFF

J: TRBJ1-3
V: TRBV12-5
CDR3: CASGPGHSGNTIYF

J: TRBJ1-2
V: TRBV15
CDR3: CATSRLVTASDYGYTF

J: TRBJ1-2
V: TRBV5-4
CDR3: CASSLDGSQYGYTF

J: TRBJ1-2
V: TRBV30
CDR3: CAWVTGTGGPGGYTF